One T cell receptor beta chain is described in this entry. Its matching antigen is unknown. Through a sample-barcoded 5' primer and a J-beta primer mix, a second PCR was run for roughly 7 to 11 cycles. With 12 random nucleotides, a template-switch adaptor tagged each individual cDNA molecule. From the 5' RACE reads, TCRdb called clonotypes with MiXCR, one entry per CDR3 protein. The sample has about 680,000 distinct CDR3 sequences, 49% seen once. The data are from a study of blood T cells in healthy people across ages. General study points: With unsorted PBMCs, a conclusive comparison of naive versus antigen-experienced cells was not possible.

From germline, CDR1 is DFQATT and CDR2 SNEGSKA (reference sequence). This CDR3 has 16 amino acids. The rearrangement joins TRBV20-1 to TRBJ2-5; possible D gene TRBD2, 7 bases. The end of the DNA aligns better with TRBJ2-7, so the J call may be wrong. The sequencing sample was made of blood. The TCR sequence derives from a woman between 55 and 75 years old in good health. CDR3 bases: TGCAGTGCTAGAGGGGGGCGGGAGATGAAGGGAAACGAGCAGTACTTC. It codes for CSARGGREMKGNEQYF.